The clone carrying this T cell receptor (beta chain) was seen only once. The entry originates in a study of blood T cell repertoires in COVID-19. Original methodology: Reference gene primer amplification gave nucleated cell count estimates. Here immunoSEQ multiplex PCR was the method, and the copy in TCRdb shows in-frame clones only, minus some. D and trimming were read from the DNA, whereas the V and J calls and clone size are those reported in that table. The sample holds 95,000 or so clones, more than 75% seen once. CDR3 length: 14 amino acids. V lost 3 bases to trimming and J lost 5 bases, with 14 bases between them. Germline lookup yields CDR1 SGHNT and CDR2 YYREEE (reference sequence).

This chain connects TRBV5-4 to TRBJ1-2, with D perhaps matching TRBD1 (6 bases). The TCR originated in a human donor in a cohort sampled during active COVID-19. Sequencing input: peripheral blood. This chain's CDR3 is CASSSGQTLYGYTF. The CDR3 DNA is TGTGCCAGCAGCTCTGGACAGACTCTTTATGGCTACACCTTC.